Listed below are T cell receptor beta chains from one sample, sequenced in a study of blood T cells in healthy people across ages. MiXCR, applied by TCRdb to the 5' RACE reads, yields one record per CDR3 protein. The sample lists roughly 930,000 distinct CDR3 sequences, around 49% occurring once. Material: blood. The receptors were gathered from a young man in good health. The CDR3 runs from the conserved cysteine through the conserved F or W. Each record gives: D gene, clone size, V gene, J gene, CDR3 DNA, CDR3 protein. D genes are given only for firm matches. Clone size, where shown, is once, few, many, or a class for clones that have expanded.

TRBD1	few	TRBV20-1	TRBJ2-4	TGCAGTGCTAGAGGGACAGGGATGAGGGAGCAGTACTTC	CSARGTGMREQYF
TRBD1	.	TRBV27	TRBJ2-1	TGTGCCAGCAGTAAGACAGGGCATCCGCTCAATGAGCAGTTCTTC	CASSKTGHPLNEQFF
.	.	TRBV6-5	TRBJ2-5	TGTGCCAGCAACCCACGATCGGATTACAATGAGCAGTACTTC	CASNPRSDYNEQYF
.	.	TRBV3-1	TRBJ1-3	TGTGCCAGCAGCCAAGAAGGCCTGATCTCTGGAAACACCATATATTTT	CASSQEGLISGNTIYF
.	once	TRBV6-2/TRBV6-3	TRBJ2-3	TGTGCCTGCAAGATGCAGGGTTTGTCAGATACGCAGTATTTT	CACKMQGLSDTQYF
TRBD1	.	TRBV12-3/TRBV12-4	TRBJ2-1	TGTGCCAGCAGTGGAGACAGGGGTGATGAGCAGTTCTTC	CASSGDRGDEQFF
.	once	TRBV10-3	TRBJ1-5	TGTGCCATCAGTGAGTCGACGGGTAATCAGCCCCAGCATTTT	CAISESTGNQPQHF
.	.	TRBV5-1	TRBJ2-7	TGCGCCAGCAGCTCCCGGGACGGGGTCTCCTACGAGCAGTACTTC	CASSSRDGVSYEQYF
TRBD1	.	TRBV15	TRBJ2-7	TGTGCCACCAGGGAGACAGGGGGTTTTTCCTACGAGCAGTACTTC	CATRETGGFSYEQYF
TRBD1	.	TRBV12-3/TRBV12-4	TRBJ1-2	TGTGCCAGCAGTCTAACACAGGGGGGCGCAAGCTATGGCTACACCTTC	CASSLTQGGASYGYTF
.	.	TRBV29-1	TRBJ1-4	TGCAGCGTTGAAGATCCTAGGGTTAATGAAAAACTGTTTTTT	CSVEDPRVNEKLFF
.	.	TRBV30	TRBJ2-2	TGTGCCTGGAGTCTGGGGTCCACCGGGGAGCTGTTTTTT	CAWSLGSTGELFF
.	.	TRBV14	TRBJ2-1	TGTGCCAGCAGCCAAGAGTATAGGGGGGGGAAGGTCTACAATGAGCAGTTCTTC	CASSQEYRGGKVYNEQFF
.	once	TRBV4-1	TRBJ2-2	TGCGCCAGCAGCCCCCCTGTAAGTGGGGGGACGAACACCGGGGAGCTGTTTTTT	CASSPPVSGGTNTGELFF
.	.	TRBV2	TRBJ2-1	TGTGCCAGCAGTGACCTTCTATTCAATGAGCAGTTCTTC	CASSDLLFNEQFF
.	once	TRBV18	TRBJ2-1	TGTGCCAGCTCACCTGTACCAGAATACAATGAGCAGTTCTTC	CASSPVPEYNEQFF
.	few	TRBV9	TRBJ2-1	TGTGCCAGCAGCGGAGAGTTCAGCGCTGAGCAGTTCTTC	CASSGEFSAEQFF
TRBD1	.	TRBV12-3/TRBV12-4	TRBJ1-5	TGTGCCAGCAGACCCGCAGGGGGGCGTCAGCCCCAGCATTTT	CASRPAGGRQPQHF
TRBD1	.	TRBV4-1	TRBJ1-6	TGCGCCAGCAACCAAGATCAGGGGACAGAAAATTCACCCCTCCACTTT	CASNQDQGTENSPLHF
.	once	TRBV28	TRBJ2-7	TGTGCCAGCAGTCCGACCGCGACCCTTGCCTACGAGCAGTACTTC	CASSPTATLAYEQYF
TRBD2	few	TRBV4-1	TRBJ2-1	TGCGCCAGCAGCCAAAGGACTAGCGGCCCTAGCTCCTACAATGAGCAGTTCTTC	CASSQRTSGPSSYNEQFF
.	few	TRBV6-2/TRBV6-3	TRBJ2-1	TGTGCCAGCAGTGATCCCAGCAAGAGATTCTACAATGAGCAGTTCTTC	CASSDPSKRFYNEQFF
.	.	TRBV7-9	TRBJ2-3	TGTGTCAGCAGCTTAGAAGGGGGTACGCAGTATTTT	CVSSLEGGTQYF
.	many	TRBV5-6	TRBJ2-7	TGTGCCAGCAGCTTGTTCGGCGAGCAGTACTTC	CASSLFGEQYF
.	.	TRBV28	TRBJ1-1	TGTGCCAGCAGTTTACCCGACTTGAACACTGAAGCTTTCTTT	CASSLPDLNTEAFF
.	.	TRBV18	TRBJ2-3	TGTGCCAGCTCACCACTACAGAGCACAGATACGCAGTATTTT	CASSPLQSTDTQYF
TRBD2	.	TRBV12-3/TRBV12-4	TRBJ2-3	TGTGCCAGCAGTAAACTAGCGGGGCTCACAGATACGCAGTATTTT	CASSKLAGLTDTQYF
TRBD1	.	TRBV12-3/TRBV12-4	TRBJ1-5	TGTGCCAGCAGGCCTTCGACAGGGGGCAATCAGCCCCAGCATTTT	CASRPSTGGNQPQHF
.	.	TRBV4-1	TRBJ2-7	TGCGCCAGCAGCCAAGATTGGAGGGGGCCCTACGAGCAGTACTTC	CASSQDWRGPYEQYF
.	many	TRBV18	TRBJ2-7	TGTGCCAGCTCACTCGAGACACATCCAACCTACGAGCAGTACTTC	CASSLETHPTYEQYF
.	few	TRBV27	TRBJ2-3	TGTGCCAGCAGTTTTTACGGCCGCACAGATACGCAGTATTTT	CASSFYGRTDTQYF
.	once	TRBV28	TRBJ2-4	TGTGCCAGCAGCCTTGGGGAAGACATTCAGTACTTC	CASSLGEDIQYF
TRBD1	many	TRBV6-2/TRBV6-3	TRBJ2-1	TGTGCCACCGGACAGGGGGCCTACAATGAGCAGTTCTTC	CATGQGAYNEQFF
.	few	TRBV28	TRBJ1-2	TGTGCCAGCAGTCCGCCCACAGGGATCGCCTATGGCTACACCTTC	CASSPPTGIAYGYTF
.	.	TRBV6-5	TRBJ2-7	TGTGCCAGCAGTTACTCGAGCGAGGCTTCCTACGAGCAGTACTTC	CASSYSSEASYEQYF
.	few	TRBV28	TRBJ2-4	TGTGCCAGCAATAAGGGGGGCTCAGCCAAAAACATTCAGTACTTC	CASNKGGSAKNIQYF
TRBD1	.	TRBV2	TRBJ1-2	TGTGCCGGAGGGACAGGGGGAGGCAACACCTTC	CAGGTGGGNTF
.	.	TRBV20-1	TRBJ1-1	TGCAGTGCTAGAGATCAGCCGGTGGAAGCTTTCTTT	CSARDQPVEAFF
TRBD1	.	TRBV4-3	TRBJ1-6	TGCGCCAGCAGCCAAGATGGTCCAGGGGGGGGTTCACCCCTCCACTTT	CASSQDGPGGGSPLHF